The clone carrying this TCR delta chain has more than one count but fewer than ten. No antigen is known for it. TCRdb's entry gives the protein of a much larger clone, which mismatches this DNA's translation at residue 5, likely from a read error; the protein reported here is translated from the DNA. The CDR3 length is 14 residues. Looked up from germline, CDR1 is GEAIGNYY and CDR2 is EKD. After removal of 2 bases from V and 6 bases from J, the junction contained 4 bases not matched to a gene. TCRdb reprocessed the multiplex PCR reads using CATT. The sample has 75,000 to 95,000 delta-chain clones, 0.98% seen once; the top ten hold 9% to 10%. Bulk repertoires came from Vgamma9/Vdelta2+ or Vdelta2-negative gammadelta T cells flow-sorted from PBMC. The sample originates from a study of γδ T cells in repeated Plasmodium falciparum infection. Study-level information: Some Malian samples span acute malaria episodes; others come from no-transmission periods.

General observations from the study: Compared with Australian children, Malian Vdelta2-negative repertoires seemed more clonal, less diverse, less shared.

The sample taken for sequencing was gamma-delta T cells from blood. The J gene is TRDJ1, the V gene TRDV2; 11 bases are shared with TRDD3. No J gene is reported in TCRdb; it was inferred here by comparing the DNA with germline. This receptor was obtained from a pool of human donors (malaria-infected and uninfected, not separated). This CDR3 reads CACDIMGDTHKLIF. The CDR3 DNA sequence: TGTGCCTGTGACATAATGGGGGATACGCATAAACTCATCTTT.